The rows below give T cell receptor beta chains drawn from one sample of a study of blood T cell repertoires in COVID-19. Measured with immunoSEQ multiplex PCR; TCRdb has only the in-frame clones, and not every one. The sample lists 100,000 to 150,000 clones; around 89% were seen once. Sequencing was carried out using peripheral blood. Receptors originate from a man in his 60s with COVID-19, enrolled during active disease. The CDR3 runs from the conserved cysteine through the conserved F or W. A D gene is named only where the DNA matches it firmly. Size values are once, few and many counts, or a class for expanded clones, and some rows have none.

>TRBJ1-2|14|.|.|TRBV19
CASRGGPGNYGYTF
TGTGCCAGTAGGGGGGGTCCGGGAAACTATGGCTACACCTTC
>TRBJ1-1|15|.|.|TRBV6-5
CASTKDSGRRTEAFF
TGTGCCAGCACGAAGGACAGCGGGAGAAGGACTGAAGCTTTCTTT
>TRBJ1-1|15|.|.|TRBV4-1
CASSQPDRLSAEAFF
TGCGCCAGCAGCCAACCGGACAGACTTTCGGCTGAAGCTTTCTTT
>TRBJ2-6|13|.|.|TRBV30
CAWMRSGANVLTF
TGTGCCTGGATGAGATCTGGGGCCAACGTCCTGACTTTC
>TRBJ2-1|14|.|TRBD1|TRBV6-5
CASRRGQGGYEQFF
TGTGCCAGCAGACGGGGACAGGGGGGATATGAGCAGTTCTTC
>TRBJ1-3|14|.|.|TRBV6-5
CASTQAVSGNTIYF
TGTGCCAGCACCCAGGCAGTCTCTGGAAACACCATATATTTT
>TRBJ1-1|14|few|.|TRBV3-1/TRBV3-2
CASSPPTVNTEAFF
TGTGCCAGCAGCCCCCCGACAGTGAACACTGAAGCTTTCTTT
>TRBJ1-4|14|.|.|TRBV6-5
CASSWTKANEKLFF
TGTGCCAGCAGTTGGACTAAAGCTAATGAAAAACTGTTTTTT
>TRBJ1-5|16|few|TRBD1|TRBV19
CASSTPDRGNSQPQHF
TGTGCCAGTAGTACTCCGGACAGGGGGAATAGTCAGCCCCAGCATTTT
>TRBJ1-1|13|.|.|TRBV12-5
CASGLTRGTEAFF
TGTGCTAGTGGTTTAACGCGGGGAACTGAAGCTTTCTTT
>TRBJ1-2|13|.|.|TRBV12-3/TRBV12-4
CASSLDRNYGYTF
TGTGCCAGCAGTTTAGACAGAAACTATGGCTACACCTTC
>TRBJ2-7|11|few|.|TRBV20-1
CSAHQGDEQYF
TGCAGTGCTCACCAGGGTGACGAGCAGTACTTC
>TRBJ2-5|15|.|TRBD1|TRBV14
CASSPHTTGGETQYF
TGTGCCAGCAGCCCCCATACTACAGGGGGGGAGACCCAGTACTTC
>TRBJ1-2|17|.|.|TRBV27
CASSQLLTGLTNYGYTF
TGTGCCAGCAGCCAATTACTTACAGGGTTGACTAACTATGGCTACACCTTC
>TRBJ1-4|14|once|.|TRBV9
CASSGQAVNEKLFF
TGTGCCAGCAGCGGACAGGCGGTGAATGAAAAACTGTTTTTT
>TRBJ1-2|15|.|.|TRBV5-4
CASSSPSPSEHGYTF
TGTGCCAGCAGCTCCCCGAGTCCCTCCGAGCATGGCTACACCTTC
>TRBJ2-3|16|once|TRBD2|TRBV9
CASSALPGLAIYTQYF
TGTGCCAGCAGCGCCCTTCCGGGACTAGCGATTTATACGCAGTATTTT
>TRBJ1-2|14|.|.|TRBV3-1/TRBV3-2
CASSQEEGNYGYTF
TGTGCCAGCAGCCAAGAGGAGGGGAACTATGGCTACACCTTC
>TRBJ1-4|16|.|.|TRBV5-1
CASSSSGAATNEKLFF
TGCGCCAGCAGCTCGAGTGGGGCTGCAACTAATGAAAAACTGTTTTTT
>TRBJ2-7|19|.|TRBD2|TRBV6-2/TRBV6-3
CASSLPTRRTSTSYYEQYF
TGTGCCAGCAGTTTACCAACACGGCGGACTAGCACTTCCTACTACGAGCAGTACTTC
>TRBJ1-6|14|.|.|TRBV10-3
CAISEKGDNSPLHF
TGTGCCATCAGTGAAAAAGGGGATAATTCACCCCTCCACTTT
>TRBJ2-7|14|.|.|TRBV28
CASTLTGPSYEQYF
TGTGCCAGCACCCTTACAGGGCCCTCCTACGAGCAGTACTTC
>TRBJ2-2|15|.|.|TRBV7-2
CASSSLTGWSGELFF
TGTGCCAGCAGCTCCTTAACAGGGTGGTCCGGGGAGCTGTTTTTT
>TRBJ2-1|14|.|.|TRBV6-1
CASSEAGGPDEQFF
TGTGCCAGCAGTGAAGCGGGGGGGCCCGATGAGCAGTTCTTC
>TRBJ1-1|14|.|.|TRBV9
CASSVGHLNTEAFF
TGTGCCAGCAGCGTCGGACACCTGAACACTGAAGCTTTCTTT
>TRBJ1-3|17|.|.|TRBV27
CASSRLDHKAGRNTIYF
TGTGCCAGCAGCCGTCTGGACCACAAAGCCGGGAGAAACACCATATATTTT
>TRBJ2-3|15|.|TRBD2|TRBV19
CASSTSGGPTDTQYF
TGTGCCAGTAGTACTAGCGGGGGCCCCACAGATACGCAGTATTTT
>TRBJ2-3|15|once|.|TRBV11-1
CASSLAERTTDTQYF
TGTGCCAGCAGCTTAGCGGAGCGCACCACAGATACGCAGTATTTT
>TRBJ1-4|14|.|.|TRBV6-5
CASRESRMSEKLFF
TGTGCCAGCAGGGAGTCCCGAATGAGTGAAAAACTGTTTTTT
>TRBJ1-3|16|.|.|TRBV5-4
CASSQEQGLAGNTIYF
TGTGCCAGCAGCCAGGAACAGGGTCTTGCCGGAAACACCATATATTTT
>TRBJ1-5|13|.|.|TRBV12-3/TRBV12-4
CASSPLSNQPQHF
TGTGCCAGCAGTCCACTTAGCAATCAGCCCCAGCATTTT
>TRBJ2-3|15|.|TRBD1|TRBV4-3
CASSHPGQGPDTQYF
TGCGCCAGCAGCCATCCGGGACAGGGACCAGATACGCAGTATTTT
>TRBJ1-5|14|once|TRBD1|TRBV29-1
CSVRDRGAAQPQHF
TGCAGCGTTCGGGACAGGGGGGCGGCTCAGCCCCAGCATTTT
>TRBJ2-2|18|.|TRBD2|TRBV27
CASSSRNGWLAGSWELFF
TGTGCCAGCAGTTCTCGTAACGGGTGGCTAGCGGGGTCCTGGGAGCTGTTTTTT
>TRBJ2-2|15|.|.|TRBV3-1/TRBV3-2
CASSQDLTRTGELFF
TGTGCCAGCAGCCAAGATCTCACGAGGACCGGGGAGCTGTTTTTT
>TRBJ1-3|16|.|.|TRBV18
CASSPPGPSSGNTIYF
TGTGCCAGCTCACCCCCAGGGCCGAGCTCTGGAAACACCATATATTTT
>TRBJ1-5|12|.|.|TRBV19
CASSLGAQPQHF
TGTGCCAGTAGTCTGGGAGCCCAGCCCCAGCATTTT
>TRBJ1-4|15|.|.|TRBV11-1
CASSSRQSTNEKLFF
TGTGCCAGCAGCTCCCGACAGTCAACTAATGAAAAACTGTTTTTT
>TRBJ1-2|12|.|.|TRBV2
CASSGTFDGYTF
TGTGCCAGCAGCGGGACATTTGATGGCTACACCTTC
>TRBJ2-7|16|.|.|TRBV28
CASSFRSQAVSYEQYF
TGTGCCAGCAGTTTTCGCTCTCAGGCCGTCTCCTACGAGCAGTACTTC
>TRBJ2-2|17|.|.|TRBV18
CASSSFRGKANTGELFF
TGTGCCAGCTCATCTTTCAGGGGAAAAGCAAACACCGGGGAGCTGTTTTTT
>TRBJ1-1|17|.|TRBD1|TRBV18
CASSPLPDRGQNTEAFF
TGTGCCAGCTCACCACTCCCGGACAGGGGGCAGAACACTGAAGCTTTCTTT
>TRBJ1-6|14|.|TRBD1|TRBV2
CASSGDRGTQPLHF
TGTGCCAGCAGTGGGGACAGGGGGACTCAACCCCTCCACTTT
>TRBJ2-2|14|.|.|TRBV10-1
CASSESEVAGELFF
TGCGCCAGCAGTGAGTCCGAGGTGGCCGGGGAGCTGTTTTTT
>TRBJ2-3|13|.|TRBD2|TRBV6-5
CASSYEREDTQYF
TGTGCCAGCAGTTACGAGCGGGAAGATACGCAGTATTTT
>TRBJ1-6|13|.|TRBD1|TRBV12-3/TRBV12-4
CASRTDRNSPLHF
TGTGCCAGCAGGACGGACAGGAATTCACCCCTCCACTTT
>TRBJ1-1|11|few|.|TRBV30
CAWRSGPKAFF
TGTGCCTGGAGAAGCGGACCGAAAGCTTTCTTT